A single sample is the source of the 15 T cell receptor beta chains below, sequenced in a study of blood T cell repertoires in COVID-19. Sequenced by immunoSEQ multiplex PCR; TCRdb stores in-frame clones only, minus some. The table records 100,000 to 150,000 clones, 60% to 80% of them present only once. The sequencing input was peripheral blood. These receptors originate from a woman in her 70s with acute or convalescent COVID-19.

The chain carries TRBV4-3 and TRBJ1-6; D is undetermined. The CDR3 runs to 17 residues. V was pared by 0 bases and J by 3 bases, with 12 bases between. CDR1 LGHNA and CDR2 YSLEER come from the germline V gene. The CDR3 loop is CASSQDRGQNYNSPLHF. CDR3 nucleotides: TGCGCCAGCAGCCAAGATCGAGGGCAGAACTATAATTCACCCCTCCACTTT.

V usage is TRBV19 and J usage is TRBJ1-1, with 7 bases that match TRBD1. J was trimmed by 4 bases and V by 7 bases; bases with no gene match: 9. Germline assignment: CDR1 LNHDA and CDR2 SQIVND (reference sequence). The CDR3 extends over 14 amino acids. The CDR3 protein is CASTPTGPGTEAFF. Written as DNA, the CDR3 is TGTGCCAGTACCCCGACAGGGCCTGGCACTGAAGCTTTCTTT.

The chain links TRBV28 to TRBJ2-3, with TRBD2 identical over 7 bases. The V gene's germline CDR1 is MDHEN and CDR2 SYDVKM. J gave up 5 bases and V 4 bases, and 9 bases lay outside the gene matches. The CDR3 length is 15 residues. CDR3 bases: TGTGCCAGCAGTTCTAATGGGGAGGGTGAAGATACGCAGTATTTT. Encoded protein: CASSSNGEGEDTQYF.

The chain uses TRBV19 and TRBJ1-1; 8 bases fit TRBD1. Looked up from germline, CDR1 is LNHDA and CDR2 is SQIVND (reference sequence). The CDR3 spans 16 residues. The J segment lost 4 bases and the V segment lost 3 bases, leaving 10 bases of the junction unmatched. This chain's CDR3 is CASSMGAGQGTTEAFF. Here the CDR3 DNA reads TGTGCCAGTAGTATGGGAGCCGGACAGGGTACCACTGAAGCTTTCTTT.

This clone has just a few counts. The chain is built from TRBV7-8 and TRBJ2-1; 9 bases agree with TRBD2. Germline V gene sequence: CDR1 SGHVS, CDR2 FQNEAQ. This CDR3 is built from 16 residues. After removal of 1 base from V and 2 bases from J, the junction contained 3 bases not matched to a gene. CDR3: CASSLVASGTYNEQFF. The CDR3, as DNA: TGTGCCAGCAGCTTAGTCGCTAGCGGGACCTACAATGAGCAGTTCTTC.

CDR3 region: CASRPPGQGGNTIYF. CDR3 nucleotide sequence: TGTGCCAGCAGACCACCGGGACAGGGGGGAAACACCATATATTTT. The chain links TRBV6-5 to TRBJ1-3; 10 nucleotides align to TRBD1. The J segment lost 4 bases and the V segment lost 6 bases, leaving 6 bases of the junction unmatched. CDR3 length equals 15 residues. Looked up from germline, CDR1 is MNHEY and CDR2 is SVGAGI.

This rearrangement joins TRBV13 to TRBJ1-4; TRBD1 matches at 10 bases. The germline CDR1 and CDR2 sequences are PRHDT and FYEKMQ (reference sequence). The CDR3 is 15 amino acids. V lost 6 bases to trimming and J lost 6 bases; unmatched junction nucleotides: 7. CDR3 nucleotide sequence: TGTGCCAGCAGTGGGGACAGGGGTCTTGATGAAAAACTGTTTTTT. Its translation: CASSGDRGLDEKLFF.

The chain links TRBV18 to TRBJ2-5; the D gene is possibly TRBD2 (5 bases). The germline CDR1 and CDR2 sequences are KGHSH and LQKENI. Between the trimmed V and J ends, which lost 1 base and 3 bases, there was a span of 9 bases. The CDR3 extends over 14 amino acids. CDR3 amino acids: CASSPLRAEETQYF. The CDR3 nucleotides are TGTGCCAGCTCACCACTGAGGGCAGAAGAGACCCAGTACTTC. Using reference TRBV18 and TRBJ2-5 for the parts outside the CDR3, the full variable domain is NAGVMQNPRHLVRRRGQEARLRCSPMKGHSHVYWYRQLPEEGLKFMVYLQKENIIDESGMPKERFSAEFPKEGPSILRIQQVVRGDSAAYFCASSPLRAEETQYFGPGTRLLVL.

The chain carries TRBV25-1 and TRBJ2-6; TRBD1 agrees at 8 bases. With V trimmed by 4 bases and J by 0 bases, 2 bases remained unmatched. Germline V gene data show CDR1 as MGHDK and CDR2 as SYGVNS. CDR3 size: 16 residues. CDR3 bases: TGTGCCAGCAGTGCGGGACAGGCCTCTGGGGCCAACGTCCTGACTTTC. It is translated as CASSAGQASGANVLTF.

V and J are TRBV7-6 and TRBJ2-7; tentatively, D is TRBD2 (6 bases). Trimming shortened V by 5 bases and J by 5 bases, and 19 bases separated the two germline ends. CDR3 length equals 15 residues. Germline CDR1 SGHVS, CDR2 FNYEAQ. CDR3 sequence: CASSPTSRDGDEQYF. As DNA, the CDR3 is TGTGCCAGCAGCCCTACCTCGCGGGATGGGGACGAGCAGTACTTC.

The chain combines TRBV9 with TRBJ2-1, with 9 bases identical to TRBD2. V shed 2 bases and J 8 bases; nucleotides not matched to a gene: 5. CDR3 length equals 14 residues. Germline V lookup: CDR1 SGDLS, CDR2 YYNGEE. The CDR3 DNA is TGTGCCAGCAGCGTGGCTAGCGGGACCGATGAGCAGTTCTTC. Amino acids: CASSVASGTDEQFF. Variable domain in full (rest from reference TRBV9 and TRBJ2-1): DSGVTQTPKHLITATGQRVTLRCSPRSGDLSVYWYQQSLDQGLQFLIQYYNGEERAKGNILERFSAQQFPDLHSELNLSSLELGDSALYFCASSVASGTDEQFFGPGTRLTVL.

The V gene is TRBV11-2, the J gene TRBJ2-7; TRBD1 matches 10 bases. The V gene's germline CDR1 is SGHAT and CDR2 FQNNGV. V was clipped by 5 bases and J by 2 bases; unmatched bases: 6. The CDR3 sequence is 15 residues long. The CDR3 loop reads CASSVSGQGTYEQYF. The DNA for the CDR3 is TGTGCCAGCAGCGTATCGGGACAGGGGACCTACGAGCAGTACTTC. Looking up the rest from reference TRBV11-2 and TRBJ2-7 gives the full variable domain: EAGVAQSPRYKIIEKRQSVAFWCNPISGHATLYWYQQILGQGPKLLIQFQNNGVVDDSQLPKDRFSAERLKGVDSTLKIQPAKLEDSAVYLCASSVSGQGTYEQYFGPGTRLTVT.

The chain combines TRBV18 with TRBJ2-7; D is perhaps TRBD2 (7 bases). Germline V CDR1 and CDR2: KGHSH, LQKENI. CDR3 size: 16 residues. V was trimmed by 0 bases and J by 3 bases, leaving 15 bases between them. The DNA of the CDR3 is TGTGCCAGCTCACCACCGGGAGGGGGGAAAGGCTACGAGCAGTACTTC. It specifies CASSPPGGGKGYEQYF.

This clone was observed a handful of times. The chain joins TRBV5-1 to TRBJ1-2; D not certain. V dropped 5 bases and J dropped 0 bases, with 11 bases sitting between them. Germline V lookup: CDR1 SGHRS, CDR2 YFSETQ. The CDR3 runs to 14 residues. Written as DNA, the CDR3 is TGCGCCAGCAGGCCCGGGTTTTCTAACTATGGCTACACCTTC. It encodes CASRPGFSNYGYTF.

This chain connects TRBV7-2 to TRBJ1-6; tentative D call: TRBD1 (5 bases). The germline V gene has CDR1 SGHTA and CDR2 FQGNSA. CDR3 length equals 15 residues. Deletions cut 2 bases from V and 6 bases from J, with 11 bases between. The CDR3 DNA sequence: TGTGCCAGCAGCTTACAGGGCCGGAGTAATTCACCCCTCCACTTT. Protein product: CASSLQGRSNSPLHF.